Listed below are T cell receptor beta chains from one sample, sequenced in a study of T cell responses to AZD1222 COVID-19 vaccine. TCRdb keeps only in-frame clones here, not all; method: immunoSEQ multiplex PCR. The table lists approximately 180,000 clones, approximately 90% of them singletons. The sample in question was peripheral blood, obtained 28 days after the second AZD1222 dose. These receptor sequences come from an adult who received the AZD1222 COVID-19 vaccine. Both conserved end residues are part of each CDR3. The D gene is left open where the match is weak. Not every row has a clone size; where given, it reads once, few, many or a size class.

v_call: TRBV5-8; j_call: TRBJ2-7; clone_size: .; d_call: TRBD1; cdr3_aa: CASSLQGAYEQYF; cdr3_nt: TGTGCCAGCAGCTTGCAGGGGGCCTACGAGCAGTACTTC
v_call: TRBV7-3; j_call: TRBJ2-3; clone_size: .; d_call: TRBD1; cdr3_aa: CASSLDPGQGTDTQYF; cdr3_nt: TGTGCCAGCAGCCTAGACCCCGGACAGGGGACAGATACGCAGTATTTT
v_call: TRBV27; j_call: TRBJ1-6; clone_size: .; d_call: .; cdr3_aa: CASTRDNSYNSPLHF; cdr3_nt: TGTGCCAGCACCCGCGACAACTCCTATAATTCACCCCTCCACTTT
v_call: TRBV28; j_call: TRBJ1-4; clone_size: .; d_call: .; cdr3_aa: CASTRGHTEKLFF; cdr3_nt: TGTGCCAGCACGCGGGGACATACTGAAAAACTGTTTTTT
v_call: TRBV7-9; j_call: TRBJ2-7; clone_size: .; d_call: TRBD1; cdr3_aa: CASTDRDEQYF; cdr3_nt: TGTGCCAGCACGGACAGGGACGAGCAGTACTTC
v_call: TRBV28; j_call: TRBJ2-7; clone_size: .; d_call: .; cdr3_aa: CASSLLSPTYEQYF; cdr3_nt: TGTGCCAGCAGTTTATTAAGTCCGACCTACGAGCAGTACTTC
v_call: TRBV10-2; j_call: TRBJ2-1; clone_size: .; d_call: .; cdr3_aa: CASIPGIFNEQFF; cdr3_nt: TGCGCCAGCATCCCCGGGATATTTAATGAGCAGTTCTTC
v_call: TRBV29-1; j_call: TRBJ2-3; clone_size: once; d_call: TRBD2; cdr3_aa: CSAKGQREWYF; cdr3_nt: TGCAGCGCCAAGGGTCAGCGGGAGTGGTATTTT
v_call: TRBV7-9; j_call: TRBJ2-3; clone_size: .; d_call: TRBD2; cdr3_aa: CASSFSGMSTDTQYF; cdr3_nt: TGTGCCAGCAGCTTTAGCGGGATGAGCACAGATACGCAGTATTTT
v_call: TRBV27; j_call: TRBJ1-2; clone_size: .; d_call: .; cdr3_aa: CASSRSSRAHGYTF; cdr3_nt: TGTGCCAGCAGTAGATCATCCAGGGCACATGGCTACACCTTC
v_call: TRBV7-9; j_call: TRBJ2-7; clone_size: .; d_call: .; cdr3_aa: CASSLFEGANYEQYF; cdr3_nt: TGTGCCAGCAGCTTATTTGAAGGGGCGAACTACGAGCAGTACTTC
v_call: TRBV28; j_call: TRBJ2-7; clone_size: .; d_call: .; cdr3_aa: CASFGGTLPYEQYF; cdr3_nt: TGTGCCAGTTTTGGGGGGACTCTTCCCTACGAGCAGTACTTC
v_call: TRBV12-3/TRBV12-4; j_call: TRBJ1-4; clone_size: .; d_call: .; cdr3_aa: CASRLREKLFF; cdr3_nt: TGTGCCAGCAGATTAAGAGAAAAACTGTTTTTT
v_call: TRBV28; j_call: TRBJ1-5; clone_size: .; d_call: .; cdr3_aa: CASSLAPGGQPQHF; cdr3_nt: TGTGCCAGCAGTTTAGCCCCTGGAGGACAGCCCCAGCATTTT
v_call: TRBV5-1; j_call: TRBJ1-2; clone_size: once; d_call: .; cdr3_aa: CASSLAGAKSGYTF; cdr3_nt: TGCGCCAGCAGCTTGGCCGGTGCTAAGAGTGGCTACACCTTC
v_call: TRBV5-1; j_call: TRBJ2-3; clone_size: .; d_call: .; cdr3_aa: CASNGYLSGEADTQYF; cdr3_nt: TGCGCCAGCAACGGTTACTTATCGGGGGAGGCAGATACGCAGTATTTT
v_call: TRBV7-8; j_call: TRBJ2-1; clone_size: .; d_call: TRBD2; cdr3_aa: CASSLTAGGYNEQFF; cdr3_nt: TGTGCCAGCAGCTTGACAGCGGGAGGGTACAATGAGCAGTTCTTC
v_call: TRBV2; j_call: TRBJ1-4; clone_size: .; d_call: .; cdr3_aa: CASAGFNEKLFF; cdr3_nt: TGTGCCAGCGCCGGGTTTAATGAAAAACTGTTTTTT
v_call: TRBV28; j_call: TRBJ2-2; clone_size: .; d_call: .; cdr3_aa: CASITGVAGELFF; cdr3_nt: TGTGCCAGCATAACCGGAGTGGCCGGGGAGCTGTTTTTT
v_call: TRBV21-1; j_call: TRBJ2-1; clone_size: once; d_call: .; cdr3_aa: CASSKAGENEQFF; cdr3_nt: TGTGCCAGCAGCAAGGCAGGGGAAAATGAGCAGTTCTTC
v_call: TRBV5-8; j_call: TRBJ1-5; clone_size: .; d_call: .; cdr3_aa: CASRYRVEKKPQHF; cdr3_nt: TGTGCCAGCCGTTATCGGGTAGAGAAAAAGCCCCAGCATTTT
v_call: TRBV7-9; j_call: TRBJ2-2; clone_size: .; d_call: .; cdr3_aa: CASSLVTGAATGELFF; cdr3_nt: TGTGCCAGCAGTTTGGTTACCGGGGCGGCCACCGGGGAGCTGTTTTTT
v_call: TRBV15; j_call: TRBJ2-3; clone_size: .; d_call: .; cdr3_aa: CATSHRRSSTDTQYF; cdr3_nt: TGTGCCACCAGTCACCGGAGATCTAGCACAGATACGCAGTATTTT
v_call: TRBV9; j_call: TRBJ2-1; clone_size: .; d_call: .; cdr3_aa: CASSVQGNEQFF; cdr3_nt: TGTGCCAGCAGCGTTCAAGGGAATGAGCAGTTCTTC
v_call: TRBV7-3; j_call: TRBJ2-3; clone_size: .; d_call: TRBD1; cdr3_aa: CASSLRQGGTDTQYF; cdr3_nt: TGTGCCAGCAGCTTACGACAGGGGGGCACAGATACGCAGTATTTT
v_call: TRBV24-1; j_call: TRBJ2-2; clone_size: once; d_call: .; cdr3_aa: CATVSTHTGELFF; cdr3_nt: TGTGCCACTGTTTCTACGCACACCGGGGAGCTGTTTTTT
v_call: TRBV18; j_call: TRBJ2-7; clone_size: .; d_call: TRBD2; cdr3_aa: CASSPQTGLAIEQYF; cdr3_nt: TGTGCCAGCTCCCCCCAGACGGGACTAGCAATCGAGCAGTACTTC
v_call: TRBV3-1/TRBV3-2; j_call: TRBJ2-7; clone_size: few; d_call: .; cdr3_aa: CASSQAYGSYEQYF; cdr3_nt: TGTGCCAGCAGCCAAGCCTATGGGAGCTACGAGCAGTACTTC
v_call: TRBV30; j_call: TRBJ1-4; clone_size: .; d_call: TRBD1; cdr3_aa: CAWSRRDRAEKLFF; cdr3_nt: TGTGCCTGGAGTAGGCGGGACAGAGCTGAAAAACTGTTTTTT
v_call: TRBV7-2; j_call: TRBJ1-2; clone_size: once; d_call: TRBD1; cdr3_aa: CASSLAGQINYGYTF; cdr3_nt: TGTGCCAGCAGCTTAGCGGGACAGATCAACTATGGCTACACCTTC
v_call: TRBV9; j_call: TRBJ2-2; clone_size: once; d_call: .; cdr3_aa: CASSSPPGRDAGELFF; cdr3_nt: TGTGCCAGCAGCTCCCCCCCGGGCAGGGATGCAGGGGAGCTGTTTTTT
v_call: TRBV7-9; j_call: TRBJ1-5; clone_size: .; d_call: TRBD1; cdr3_aa: CASKGAGSNQPQHF; cdr3_nt: TGTGCCAGTAAGGGGGCAGGGAGCAATCAGCCCCAGCATTTT
v_call: TRBV24-1; j_call: TRBJ2-7; clone_size: .; d_call: .; cdr3_aa: CATYAAPGDYAYEQYF; cdr3_nt: TGTGCCACCTACGCCGCGCCTGGGGATTATGCCTACGAGCAGTACTTC
v_call: TRBV5-1; j_call: TRBJ2-1; clone_size: .; d_call: TRBD2; cdr3_aa: CASSLAGGGRAPQLF; cdr3_nt: TGCGCCAGCAGCTTGGCGGGGGGCGGGAGGGCCCCCCAGCTCTTC
v_call: TRBV28; j_call: TRBJ1-2; clone_size: .; d_call: .; cdr3_aa: CASNPTDYGYTF; cdr3_nt: TGTGCCAGCAACCCGACAGACTATGGCTACACCTTC
v_call: TRBV28; j_call: TRBJ2-1; clone_size: .; d_call: .; cdr3_aa: CASSLSQAGRFF; cdr3_nt: TGTGCCAGCAGTTTATCCCAGGCGGGGCGGTTCTTC
v_call: TRBV2; j_call: TRBJ2-7; clone_size: .; d_call: .; cdr3_aa: CASSARQVPPYEQYF; cdr3_nt: TGTGCCAGCAGTGCTAGACAGGTTCCTCCCTACGAGCAGTACTTC
v_call: TRBV19; j_call: TRBJ2-7; clone_size: .; d_call: TRBD2; cdr3_aa: CASSAAGTSGSMGSYEQYF; cdr3_nt: TGTGCCAGTAGTGCCGCCGGGACTAGCGGGAGTATGGGGTCCTACGAGCAGTACTTC
v_call: TRBV18; j_call: TRBJ2-2; clone_size: few; d_call: .; cdr3_aa: CASSPRSVGNTGELFF; cdr3_nt: TGTGCCAGCTCACCTAGGTCGGTGGGAAACACCGGGGAGCTGTTTTTT
v_call: TRBV6-5; j_call: TRBJ1-2; clone_size: .; d_call: TRBD1; cdr3_aa: CASRRTAGGYGYTF; cdr3_nt: TGTGCCAGCAGAAGGACAGCAGGGGGATATGGCTACACCTTC
v_call: TRBV2; j_call: TRBJ2-5; clone_size: .; d_call: .; cdr3_aa: CASSKGREETQYF; cdr3_nt: TGTGCCAGCAGTAAGGGGAGAGAAGAGACCCAGTACTTC
v_call: TRBV2; j_call: TRBJ2-1; clone_size: .; d_call: .; cdr3_aa: CASTWRNNEQFF; cdr3_nt: TGTGCCAGCACCTGGAGGAACAATGAGCAGTTCTTC
v_call: TRBV13; j_call: TRBJ2-7; clone_size: .; d_call: .; cdr3_aa: CASSWPAEGYEQYF; cdr3_nt: TGTGCCAGCAGCTGGCCCGCGGAGGGCTACGAGCAGTACTTC
v_call: TRBV10-3; j_call: TRBJ1-4; clone_size: .; d_call: TRBD1; cdr3_aa: CAISDPGQGIEKLFF; cdr3_nt: TGTGCCATCAGTGATCCGGGACAGGGGATTGAAAAACTGTTTTTT